This passage covers 24 T cell receptor beta chains from one sample sequenced in a study of naive and memory T cell subsets (dated by TCRdb to 2017 to 2019). Overall results and qualifications from the work: Naive repertoires, especially CD8, contained a few larger clonotypes, possibly memory cells re-expressing CD45RA.

For these TCRs, the target antigens are not known. The method behind the library was UMI-ligation and nested PCR. Sequencing was carried out with an Illumina MiSeq. The beta constant-region primer consisted of an equimolar mixture of two oligonucleotides that together covered TRBC1 and TRBC2. The ligated cDNA went through four rounds of PCR with nested alpha and beta constant-region primers together with the SP2 primer. TCRdb itself trimmed the public reads at Q25 with fastp, ran MiXCR and retained productive beta chains. Under each unique CDR3 protein, matching rows form one entry showing the most common genes and DNA. This sample holds roughly 100,000 distinct CDR3 sequences; around 11% were observed only once. Roughly 0.13% of the sample is held by the ten biggest clonotypes. The material sequenced was naive CD4+ T cells from blood. The cell subset or site label for this specimen denotes: naive T cells, CD45RA high CD27+. The receptors were sampled from a human donor in good health.

There are a few counts of this clonotype. This chain joins TRBV5-1 and TRBJ1-2; 12 positions agree with TRBD1. This CDR3 comprises 16 residues. J lost 6 bases, V lost 2 bases, and 8 bases had no gene match. The V gene's germline CDR1 is SGHRS and CDR2 YFSETQ. The CDR3 loop reads CASSFGPGQGADGYTF. CDR3 bases: TGCGCCAGCAGCTTTGGGCCGGGACAGGGGGCCGATGGCTACACCTTC.

The gene calls are TRBV28 and TRBJ2-2, with D perhaps TRBD1 or TRBD2 (6 bases each). The germline V gene has CDR1 MDHEN and CDR2 SYDVKM. The CDR3 consists of 18 residues. V lost 4 bases, J lost 1 base, and 19 bases lay in between. CDR3 nucleotide sequence: TGTGCCAGCAGTTCCGCGGCCAGGGGAGGACAGAACACCGGGGAGCTGTTTTTT. This codes for CASSSAARGGQNTGELFF. Based on the CDR3 plus reference TRBV28 and TRBJ2-2, the full variable domain is DVKVTQSSRYLVKRTGEKVFLECVQDMDHENMFWYRQDPGLGLRLIYFSYDVKMKEKGDIPEGYSVSREKKERFSLILESASTNQTSMYLCASSSAARGGQNTGELFFGEGSRLTVL.

This clonotype has only a few counts. The chain combines TRBV20-1 with TRBJ1-4; weak D call: TRBD1 (5 bases). This CDR3 comprises 15 residues. From germline, CDR1 is DFQATT and CDR2 SNEGSKA (reference sequence). Trimming cost V 7 bases and J 8 bases, with 23 bases left between them. CDR3 loop: CSVTRGSMNPEKLFF. DNA for the CDR3: TGCAGTGTTACGAGGGGATCAATGAACCCCGAAAAACTGTTTTTT.

The chain carries TRBV9 and TRBJ2-7; 9 bases align to TRBD1. This CDR3 comprises 15 residues. Germline CDR1 reads SGDLS; CDR2 reads YYNGEE. J lost 3 bases, V lost 2 bases, and 6 bases had no gene match. DNA of the CDR3: TGTGCCAGCAGCGTGGGGACAGGGACTTTCTACGAGCAGTACTTC. Protein: CASSVGTGTFYEQYF.

The V call is TRBV2, the J call TRBJ2-1, with 11 nucleotides matching TRBD2. CDR1 SNHLY and CDR2 FYNNEI come from the germline V gene. This CDR3 is built from 15 residues. The V segment lost 5 bases and the J segment 6 bases; nucleotides outside the gene matches: 6. CDR3: CASSPTTSGGNEQFF. In DNA, the CDR3 is TGTGCCAGCAGTCCAACAACTAGCGGGGGCAATGAGCAGTTCTTC.

This clonotype has a count of ten or more. V usage is TRBV20-1 and J usage is TRBJ1-2; D gene ambiguous. Germline lookup yields CDR1 DFQATT and CDR2 SNEGSKA (reference sequence). The ends were cut back, 4 bases at V and 7 bases at J, with 13 bases in the middle. This CDR3 is 12 amino acids long. For the CDR3, the DNA is TGCAGTGCTAATCATCCGATTGGTGGCTACACCTTC. Its protein is CSANHPIGGYTF.

V is TRBV18 and J is TRBJ2-7, with TRBD1 matching 9 bases. The V gene's germline CDR1 is KGHSH and CDR2 LQKENI. The trim removed 3 bases at V and 7 bases at J, leaving 7 bases unmatched. This CDR3 spans 14 amino acids. CDR3 nucleotides: TGTGCCAGCTCACCCTGGACAGGGGTAAGAGAGCAGTACTTC. Translating it yields CASSPWTGVREQYF.

This clonotype came up a few times. The rearrangement joins TRBV7-3 to TRBJ2-2; perhaps TRBD1 as D (6 bases). Trimming removed 5 bases at V and 4 bases at J, with 14 bases between. This CDR3 is 15 amino acids long. From germline, CDR1 is SGHTA and CDR2 FQGTGA. The CDR3 here is CASSNHHRVTGELFF. In DNA form, the CDR3 reads TGTGCCAGCAGCAACCACCACAGGGTCACCGGGGAGCTGTTTTTT.

J is TRBJ1-4 and V is TRBV28; D remains unclear. There are 15 residues in the CDR3. The V gene's germline CDR1 is MDHEN and CDR2 SYDVKM. V was shortened by 4 bases and J by 7 bases, with 16 bases between the two germline ends. The CDR3 sequence is CASSSRSRFSEKLFF. In DNA form, the CDR3 reads TGTGCCAGCAGTTCCCGGTCCCGGTTCAGTGAAAAACTGTTTTTT.

This clonotype has only a few counts. The V call is TRBV11-1, the J call TRBJ2-4; the D gene is possibly TRBD2 (6 bases). This CDR3 is 15 amino acids long. CDR1 is SGHAT, CDR2 FQDESV, per germline (reference sequence). With 0 bases removed from V and 7 bases from J, the gap between germline ends came to 13 bases. CDR3 in amino acids: CASSLAGGIGNIQYF. DNA of the CDR3: TGTGCCAGCAGCTTAGCCGGGGGAATCGGCAACATTCAGTACTTC.

CDR3 DNA: TGTGCCAGCAGTAGACTCCTTAATGAGCAGTTCTTC. Translating gives CASSRLLNEQFF. V and J are TRBV6-2 or TRBV6-3 and TRBJ2-1; D not resolved. The V end lost 5 bases, the J end lost 7 bases, and 9 bases lay between the germline ends. The length of the CDR3 is 12 residues. Germline V gene data show CDR1 as MNHEY and CDR2 as SVGEGT.

This clonotype was recorded at least ten times. The chain combines TRBV7-2 with TRBJ2-1; 7 bases map to TRBD2. The CDR3 length is 13 residues. Germline V lookup: CDR1 SGHTA, CDR2 FQGNSA. V dropped 3 bases and J dropped 7; count of bases not matched to a gene: 3. CDR3 residues: CASSFAGVNEQFF. The CDR3 DNA is TGTGCCAGCAGCTTTGCGGGAGTGAATGAGCAGTTCTTC.

There are many counts of this clonotype. The genes are TRBV28 and TRBJ2-7, with 8 bases lining up with TRBD1. The CDR3 has 13 residues. V gave up 6 bases and J gave up 5 bases; unmatched junction bases: 6. Germline CDR1 MDHEN, CDR2 SYDVKM. The CDR3 is CASRATGGNEQYF. CDR3 DNA sequence: TGTGCCAGCAGGGCAACAGGGGGGAACGAGCAGTACTTC.

Only one count was recorded for this clonotype. This sequence may be a read error, since a much larger clone differs from it by one base. V and J are TRBV28 and TRBJ2-6; D remains ambiguous. Looked up from germline, CDR1 is MDHEN and CDR2 is SYDVKM. The length of the CDR3 is 14 residues. The CDR3 DNA follows: TGTGCCGGCAGTTTAGTTCGCAGGGCCAACGTCCTGACTTTC. Amino acids: CAGSLVRRANVLTF.

The V call is TRBV30, the J call TRBJ1-1; D gene unclear. Germline assignment: CDR1 GTSNPN and CDR2 SVGIG (reference sequence). The length of the CDR3 is 12 residues. Trimming cost V 4 bases and J 4 bases, with 10 bases left between them. DNA for the CDR3: TGTGCCTGGAAGTTGAGGATCACTGAAGCTTTCTTT. Encoded protein: CAWKLRITEAFF.

This clonotype was counted ten times or more. This sequence joins TRBV4-2 and TRBJ2-7; D may be TRBD1 (5 bases). Germline V gene lookup returns CDR1 LGHNA and CDR2 YNFKEQ. V shed 2 bases and J shed 2 bases, with 16 bases lying between them. This CDR3 comprises 16 residues. Here the CDR3 DNA reads TGTGCCAGCAGCCAACCGCCAGGGCAGGACGCCTACGAGCAGTACTTC. Translation gives CASSQPPGQDAYEQYF.

In its sample, this clonotype was seen a few times. This chain links TRBV6-2 or TRBV6-3 with TRBJ1-5; 9 bases line up with TRBD1. Germline CDR1 MNHEY, CDR2 SVGEGT. Trimming at V came to 6 bases and at J to 0 bases, leaving 15 bases not matched to a gene. The CDR3 is 19 amino acids. The CDR3 DNA sequence: TGTGCCAGCAGAGTCCGACAGGGGGAAACGCCTAATAGCAATCAGCCCCAGCATTTT. This translates into CASRVRQGETPNSNQPQHF.

In this sample, this clonotype turned up a few times. The chain links TRBV21-1 to TRBJ2-7. TRBV21-1 is annotated as a pseudogene. The CDR3 has 15 residues. Here the CDR3 reads CASTDYRRSDYEQYF. As DNA, the CDR3 is TGTGCCAGCACCGATTATAGGCGTTCGGACTACGAGCAGTACTTC.

There are many counts of this clonotype. The gene calls are TRBV7-9 and TRBJ2-1, with no clear D. V dropped 5 bases and J dropped 0 bases, with 11 bases sitting between them. CDR3 length equals 15 residues. Germline-derived CDR1 and CDR2 are SEHNR and FQNEAQ (reference sequence). The CDR3 spells CASSDTSRSYNEQFF. In nucleotides, the CDR3 is TGTGCCAGCAGCGACACGAGTCGCTCCTACAATGAGCAGTTCTTC.

The chain couples TRBV9 to TRBJ2-1; D may be TRBD2 (6 bases). Germline lookup yields CDR1 SGDLS and CDR2 YYNGEE. The CDR3 loop spans 18 amino acids. V was shortened by 4 bases and J by 0 bases, with 20 bases between the two germline ends. CDR3 in DNA: TGTGCCAGCAGCCCAACCCCCTCTAGCGTTAGCTCCTACAATGAGCAGTTCTTC. This encodes CASSPTPSSVSSYNEQFF.

The chain carries TRBV20-1 and TRBJ1-5; 9 nucleotides match TRBD1. CDR1 is DFQATT and CDR2 is SNEGSKA in the germline V gene (reference sequence). V dropped 3 bases and J dropped 5; count of bases not matched to a gene: 8. The CDR3 covers 15 residues. The CDR3 loop reads CSARDRDRDYQPQHF. DNA for the CDR3: TGCAGTGCTAGGGACCGGGACAGGGACTATCAGCCCCAGCATTTT.

A few counts support this clonotype. This chain connects TRBV24-1 to TRBJ1-1, with D possibly matching TRBD1 (5 bases). Trimming removed 10 bases at V and 9 bases at J, with 11 bases between. The CDR3 loop spans 10 amino acids. CDR1 is KGHDR and CDR2 is SFDVKD in the germline V gene. CDR3 in amino acids: CATGVGKAFF. Here the CDR3 DNA reads TGTGCCACGGGGGTGGGAAAAGCTTTCTTT.

There are a few counts of this clonotype. This chain uses TRBV28 with TRBJ2-5, with 9 bases that match TRBD1. Germline V gene lookup returns CDR1 MDHEN and CDR2 SYDVKM. V shed 5 bases, J shed 5 bases, and the junction held 6 bases outside the gene matches. CDR3 length: 14 amino acids. CDR3 region: CASSHGQGRETQYF. CDR3 nucleotides: TGTGCCAGCAGTCACGGACAGGGGCGTGAGACCCAGTACTTC.

This clonotype showed up just a few times. The chain combines TRBV24-1 with TRBJ1-4; TRBD1 is a possible D gene (5 bases). The CDR3 contains 15 residues. Germline loops: CDR1 KGHDR, CDR2 SFDVKD. V shed 5 bases and J shed 3 bases, with 12 bases lying between them. As DNA, the CDR3 is TGTGCCACCAGTGGAGGGGAACGGGCTAATGAAAAACTGTTTTTT. Protein product: CATSGGERANEKLFF.